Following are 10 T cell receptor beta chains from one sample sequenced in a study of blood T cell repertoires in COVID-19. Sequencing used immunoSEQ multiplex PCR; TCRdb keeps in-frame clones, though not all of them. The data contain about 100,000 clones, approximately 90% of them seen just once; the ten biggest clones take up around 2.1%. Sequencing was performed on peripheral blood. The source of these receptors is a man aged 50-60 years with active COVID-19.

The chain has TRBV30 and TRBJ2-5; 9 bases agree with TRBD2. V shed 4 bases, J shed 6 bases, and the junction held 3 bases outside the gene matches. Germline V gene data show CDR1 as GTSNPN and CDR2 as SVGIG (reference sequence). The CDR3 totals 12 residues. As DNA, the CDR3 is TGTGCCTGGACTAGCGGGATAAAGACCCAGTACTTC. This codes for CAWTSGIKTQYF.

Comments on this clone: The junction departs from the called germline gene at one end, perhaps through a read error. CDR3 region: CSVEEGRDRSGNTIYF. The CDR3 DNA reads TGCAGCGTTGAAGAGGGTAGGGACAGATCTGGGAACACCATATATTTT. This chain connects TRBV29-1 to TRBJ1-3; 7 nucleotides align to TRBD1. Per the germline V gene, CDR1 is SQVTM and CDR2 is ANQGSEA. The CDR3 has 16 amino acids.

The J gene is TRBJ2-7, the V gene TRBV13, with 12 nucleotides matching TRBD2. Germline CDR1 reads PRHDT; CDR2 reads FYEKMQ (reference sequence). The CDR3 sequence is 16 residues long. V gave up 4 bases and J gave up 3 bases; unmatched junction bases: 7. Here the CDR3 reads CASSSQTSGRDYEQYV. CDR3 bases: TGTGCCAGCAGCTCCCAGACTAGCGGGAGAGACTACGAGCAGTACGTC.

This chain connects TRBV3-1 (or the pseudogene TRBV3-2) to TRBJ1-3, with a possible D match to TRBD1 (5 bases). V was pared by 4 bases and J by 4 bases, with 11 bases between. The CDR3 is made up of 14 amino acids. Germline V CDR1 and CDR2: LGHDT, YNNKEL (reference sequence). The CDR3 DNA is TGTGCCAGCAGCCCAGAGGGGCTGGGAAACACCATATATTTT. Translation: CASSPEGLGNTIYF.

The CDR3 sequence: CASSAGQGAGEKLFF. CDR3 DNA sequence: TGTGCCAGCAGTGCCGGACAGGGGGCGGGTGAAAAACTGTTTTTT. The J gene is TRBJ1-4, the V gene TRBV27; 11 bases line up with TRBD1. The CDR3 is 15 amino acids. V shed 5 bases, J shed 7 bases, and the junction held 6 bases outside the gene matches. Germline V lookup: CDR1 MNHEY, CDR2 SMNVEV (reference sequence).

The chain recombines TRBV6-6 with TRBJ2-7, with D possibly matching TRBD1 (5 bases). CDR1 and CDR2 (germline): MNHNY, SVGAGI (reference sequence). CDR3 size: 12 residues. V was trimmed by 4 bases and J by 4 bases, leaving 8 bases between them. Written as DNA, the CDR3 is TGTGCCAGCAGTTCCCAGGGTTACGAGCAGTACTTC. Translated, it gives CASSSQGYEQYF.

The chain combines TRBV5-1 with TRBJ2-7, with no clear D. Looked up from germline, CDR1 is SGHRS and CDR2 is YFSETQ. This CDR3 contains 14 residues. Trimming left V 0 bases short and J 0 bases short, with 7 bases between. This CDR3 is CASSLAPSSYEQYV. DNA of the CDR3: TGCGCCAGCAGCTTGGCACCGAGCTCCTACGAGCAGTACGTC.

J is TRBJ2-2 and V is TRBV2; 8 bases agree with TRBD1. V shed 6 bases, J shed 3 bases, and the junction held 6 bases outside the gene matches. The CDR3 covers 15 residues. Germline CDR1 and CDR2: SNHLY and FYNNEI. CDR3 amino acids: CASRAGGLDTGELFF. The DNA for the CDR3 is TGTGCCAGCAGGGCAGGGGGCTTAGACACCGGGGAGCTGTTTTTT.

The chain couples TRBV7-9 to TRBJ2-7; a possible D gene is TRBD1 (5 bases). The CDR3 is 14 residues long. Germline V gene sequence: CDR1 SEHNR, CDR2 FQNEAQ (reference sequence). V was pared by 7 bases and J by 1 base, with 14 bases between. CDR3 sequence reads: CASKADMSSYEQYF. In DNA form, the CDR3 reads TGTGCCAGCAAGGCGGACATGTCTTCCTACGAGCAGTACTTC.

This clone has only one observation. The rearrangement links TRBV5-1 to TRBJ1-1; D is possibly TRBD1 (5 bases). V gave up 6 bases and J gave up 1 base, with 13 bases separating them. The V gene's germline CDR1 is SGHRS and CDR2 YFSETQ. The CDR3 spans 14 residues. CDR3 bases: TGCGCCAGCAACTGGGGCATCACGAACACTGAAGCTTTCTTT. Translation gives CASNWGITNTEAFF.